One TCR beta chain is described in this entry. The antigen is unknown. Exposure to brentuximab vedotin varied, and each patient had relapsed following autologous stem cell transplantation. This entry comes from a study of PD-1 blockade in classical Hodgkin lymphoma. Study-wide results and caveats: Relapsed/refractory patients reportedly had lower baseline diversity than newly diagnosed patients. The authors excluded patients who started nivolumab under 1 year after ASCT. Only CD4+ TCR diversity, not CD8+, had risen significantly by C4D1.

Some clones are missing from TCRdb's copy, which holds only in-frame ones; the method was immunoSEQ multiplex PCR. The sample carries around 19,000 clones, over 65% recorded once. After removal of 5 bases from V and 3 bases from J, the junction contained 10 bases not matched to a gene. This CDR3 is built from 18 residues. Per the germline V gene, CDR1 is MNHEY and CDR2 is SMNVEV (reference sequence). The sequence derives from a human donor with classical Hodgkin lymphoma. The specimen comprised peripheral blood mononuclear cells (PBMCs), sampled before the second cycle of nivolumab. The chain carries TRBV27 and TRBJ2-2; TRBD2 agrees at 12 bases. The CDR3 region is CASSPKTSGRWDTGELFF. The CDR3 coding sequence is TGTGCCAGCAGTCCTAAGACTAGCGGGAGATGGGACACCGGGGAGCTGTTTTTT.